These 30 T cell receptor beta chains originate from one sample sequenced in a study of T cells expressing NK-cell markers. TCRdb re-called the 5' RACE reads and shows each CDR3 protein once, DNA omitted. The repertoire shows about 150,000 distinct CDR3 sequences; the top ten hold around 37%. The sample consisted of blood T cells: a sorted CD56 or NKG2C T cell subset, CD4+ or CD8+ T cells, or bulk PBMC T cells (not recorded which). The receptors derive from a woman between 45 and 65 years old in good health.

The rearrangement uses TRBV5-1 and TRBJ1-2; the TCRdb call, TRBD1, lacks DNA for checking. In germline, CDR1 is SGHRS, CDR2 YFSETQ. The CDR3 totals 14 residues. CDR3 loop: CASSPGQGSAGYTF.

This chain joins TRBV5-6 and TRBJ2-1; TCRdb indicates TRBD1, and absent DNA this call remains unverified. The CDR3 consists of 14 residues. Germline V gives CDR1 SGHDT, CDR2 YYEEEE. The CDR3 sequence: CASRNTGTGNEQFF.

The rearrangement joins TRBV13 to TRBJ1-5. Germline V CDR1 and CDR2: PRHDT, FYEKMQ (reference sequence). The length of the CDR3 is 12 residues. This CDR3 reads CASSSKDQPQHF.

This chain uses TRBV5-1 with TRBJ2-7; TCRdb picks TRBD1, but there is no DNA to check that call. Germline loops: CDR1 SGHRS, CDR2 YFSETQ. CDR3 size: 15 residues. The CDR3: CASSLARQGVYEQYF.

This chain links TRBV5-6 with TRBJ2-7; TCRdb names TRBD1, which stays unverified in the absence of DNA. This CDR3 region has 14 residues. From germline, CDR1 is SGHDT and CDR2 YYEEEE. The CDR3 spells CASSLVDRVYEQYF.

The chain combines TRBV12-3 or TRBV12-4 with TRBJ2-3. This CDR3 contains 11 residues. CDR3 loop: CASSTEDTQYF.

The CDR3 region is CASSLAGTSGSSQYF. The V call is TRBV7-9, the J call TRBJ2-5; TCRdb reports TRBD2, a call that lacks DNA to check it against. This CDR3 region has 15 residues. In germline, CDR1 is SEHNR, CDR2 FQNEAQ (reference sequence).

The chain has TRBV19 and TRBJ2-2; TCRdb's assignment of TRBD1 cannot be checked, as there is no DNA. Germline-derived CDR1 and CDR2 are LNHDA and SQIVND (reference sequence). The CDR3 length is 17 residues. CDR3 sequence: CASSIDRTGPNTGELFF.

The chain carries TRBV25-1 and TRBJ2-7; no DNA is available, so the TRBD1 call from TCRdb remains unchecked. The length of the CDR3 is 20 residues. Germline V gene lookup returns CDR1 MGHDK and CDR2 SYGVNS. The CDR3 region is CASSALKPGQGIVSPYEQYF.

The rearrangement links TRBV6-6 to TRBJ1-4; TCRdb picks TRBD1, but there is no DNA to check that call. The CDR3 covers 15 residues. The V gene's germline CDR1 is MNHNY and CDR2 SVGAGI (reference sequence). CDR3 loop: CASSTRDRELEKLFF.

The chain employs TRBV12-3 or TRBV12-4 and TRBJ1-1; TCRdb lists TRBD1, though no DNA is available to test this call. This CDR3 comprises 13 residues. Here the CDR3 reads CASRSKGIPRAFF.

The genes are TRBV25-1 and TRBJ1-1. Germline-derived CDR1 and CDR2 are MGHDK and SYGVNS. The CDR3 covers 15 residues. CDR3: CASSDDGRWDTEAFF. Drawing the rest from reference TRBV25-1 and TRBJ1-1, the complete variable domain is EADIYQTPRYLVIGTGKKITLECSQTMGHDKMYWYQQDPGMELHLIHYSYGVNSTEKGDLSSESTVSRIRTEHFPLTLESARPSHTSQYLCASSDDGRWDTEAFFGQGTRLTVV.

CDR3 loop: CASSYGHSGLAKEQFF. The chain couples TRBV6-5 to TRBJ2-1; without DNA, the TCRdb call of TRBD2 cannot be checked. There are 16 residues in the CDR3. Germline-derived CDR1 and CDR2 are MNHEY and SVGAGI.

The chain recombines TRBV27 with TRBJ2-1; TCRdb's assignment of TRBD2 cannot be checked, as there is no DNA. The CDR3 has 12 amino acids. The germline V gene has CDR1 MNHEY and CDR2 SMNVEV (reference sequence). CDR3 protein: CASSPSGYEQFF.

The V gene is TRBV29-1, the J gene TRBJ2-1; the D gene TCRdb calls, TRBD2, cannot be checked with no DNA. The CDR3 length is 16 residues. Germline V gene sequence: CDR1 SQVTM, CDR2 ANQGSEA. The CDR3 is CSVDGTSGSLWREQFF.

The chain recombines TRBV7-9 with TRBJ2-1; TCRdb indicates TRBD2, and absent DNA this call remains unverified. Looked up from germline, CDR1 is SEHNR and CDR2 is FQNEAQ (reference sequence). This CDR3 spans 16 amino acids. Here the CDR3 reads CASSLARSAAYNEQFF.

The gene calls are TRBV6-6 and TRBJ1-1; without DNA, the TCRdb call of TRBD1 cannot be checked. The CDR3 loop spans 14 amino acids. Germline V lookup: CDR1 MNHNY, CDR2 SVGAGI (reference sequence). The CDR3 protein is CASSPWEEDTEAFF.

The V and J genes are TRBV7-8 and TRBJ2-1; TCRdb's D call, TRBD1, is unchecked because there is no DNA. Germline V gene lookup returns CDR1 SGHVS and CDR2 FQNEAQ. The CDR3 length is 17 residues. CDR3 protein: CASSLAPLGLAGNEQFF.

The V gene is TRBV9, the J gene TRBJ2-5; TCRdb calls TRBD1, which cannot be checked without DNA. The CDR3 covers 14 residues. Germline V CDR1 and CDR2: SGDLS, YYNGEE. The CDR3 sequence: CASSGTGQKETQYF.

The chain couples TRBV7-9 to TRBJ2-7; TCRdb's D call, TRBD1, is unchecked because there is no DNA. Germline V CDR1 and CDR2: SEHNR, FQNEAQ (reference sequence). This CDR3 spans 19 amino acids. CDR3 sequence reads: CASSEPGQGVPKEPYEQYF.

The CDR3: CASSPQGAQGYTF. The chain links TRBV28 to TRBJ1-2; TCRdb names TRBD1, which stays unverified in the absence of DNA. CDR3 length: 13 amino acids. Germline V gene sequence: CDR1 MDHEN, CDR2 SYDVKM.

This sequence joins TRBV7-6 and TRBJ2-7. This CDR3 is built from 14 residues. Germline CDR1 and CDR2: SGHVS and FNYEAQ. Here the CDR3 reads CASSLASSNCEQYF.

The rearrangement uses TRBV10-3 and TRBJ1-5. CDR3 length: 13 amino acids. Per the germline V gene, CDR1 is ENHRY and CDR2 is SYGVKD. The CDR3 region is CAISDSEGQPQHF.

The rearrangement links TRBV6-1 to TRBJ2-3; TCRdb indicates TRBD1, and absent DNA this call remains unverified. Looked up from germline, CDR1 is MNHNS and CDR2 is SASEGT. The CDR3 runs 17 residues. CDR3 region: CASSEERADRVTDTQYF.

The chain has TRBV27 and TRBJ1-1; TCRdb's assignment of TRBD1 cannot be checked, as there is no DNA. The CDR3 extends over 14 amino acids. Germline V lookup: CDR1 MNHEY, CDR2 SMNVEV (reference sequence). This CDR3 reads CASSMDRKNTEAFF.

V gene TRBV3-1 combines with J gene TRBJ2-7; as DNA is missing, the TRBD2 call by TCRdb cannot be tested. Germline CDR1 and CDR2: LGHDT and YNNKEL (reference sequence). The CDR3 is made up of 18 amino acids. The CDR3 loop is CASSSITLAGSEGGEQYF.

The chain uses TRBV4-1 and TRBJ1-4; the TCRdb call, TRBD1, lacks DNA for checking. The CDR3 consists of 15 residues. The germline V gene has CDR1 MGHRA and CDR2 YSYEKL. The CDR3 loop is CASSQRDRANEKLFF.

V usage is TRBV2 and J usage is TRBJ2-3; checking the TCRdb D call of TRBD1 is not possible without DNA. Germline V gene lookup returns CDR1 SNHLY and CDR2 FYNNEI. The CDR3 loop spans 13 amino acids. The CDR3 here is CASSVVPGDTQYF.

The J gene is TRBJ2-7, the V gene TRBV5-1. The CDR3 is made up of 14 amino acids. Germline V lookup: CDR1 SGHRS, CDR2 YFSETQ. CDR3 loop: CASTVGQGYHEQYF. The full variable domain, in which reference TRBV5-1 and TRBJ2-7 provide the parts outside the CDR3, is KAGVTQTPRYLIKTRGQQVTLSCSPISGHRSVSWYQQTPGQGLQFLFEYFSETQRNKGNFPGRFSGRQFSNSRSEMNVSTLELGDSALYLCASTVGQGYHEQYFGPGTRLTVT.

The rearrangement joins TRBV15 to TRBJ1-4; TCRdb's assignment of TRBD1 cannot be checked, as there is no DNA. Germline loops: CDR1 LNHNV, CDR2 YYDKDF (reference sequence). The CDR3 has 14 residues. The CDR3 loop is CATSREGRDEKLFF.